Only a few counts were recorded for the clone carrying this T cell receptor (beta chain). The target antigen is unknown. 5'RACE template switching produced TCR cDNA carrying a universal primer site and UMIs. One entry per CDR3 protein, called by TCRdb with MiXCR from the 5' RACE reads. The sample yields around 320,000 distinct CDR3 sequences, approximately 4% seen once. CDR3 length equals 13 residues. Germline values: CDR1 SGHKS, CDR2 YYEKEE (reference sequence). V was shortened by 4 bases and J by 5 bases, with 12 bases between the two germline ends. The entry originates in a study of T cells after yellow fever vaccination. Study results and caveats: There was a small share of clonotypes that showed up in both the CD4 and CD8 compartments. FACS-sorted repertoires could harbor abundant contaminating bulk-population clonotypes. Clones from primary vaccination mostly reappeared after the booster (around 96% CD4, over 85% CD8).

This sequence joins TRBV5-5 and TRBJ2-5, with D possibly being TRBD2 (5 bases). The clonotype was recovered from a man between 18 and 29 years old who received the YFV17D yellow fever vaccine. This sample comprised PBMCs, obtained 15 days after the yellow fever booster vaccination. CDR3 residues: CASSPWTGETQYF. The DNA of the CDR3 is TGTGCCAGCAGCCCCTGGACGGGGGAGACCCAGTACTTC.